This TCR beta chain was documented in a study of blood T cell repertoires in COVID-19. V lost 1 base and J lost 4; bases outside the gene matches: 12. CDR3 size: 17 residues. Germline V gene data show CDR1 as MNHEY and CDR2 as SMNVEV (reference sequence). TCRdb's table, derived via immunoSEQ multiplex PCR, lists solely in-frame clones and lacks some. The repertoire consists of tens of thousands of clones, with around 83% occurring once and the leading ten covering approximately 45%. The receptor's source is a man aged 55 to 70 with active or convalescent COVID-19. Sequencing was performed on peripheral blood. The rearrangement links TRBV27 to TRBJ1-1; 7 bases line up with TRBD1. CDR3 in amino acids: CASSLLTGVGLVTEAFF. The CDR3, as DNA: TGTGCCAGCAGTTTATTAACAGGGGTAGGTCTAGTCACTGAAGCTTTCTTT.